A single sample gave rise to the 6 T cell receptor beta chains below, sequenced in a study of long-term antiretroviral therapy in people with HIV. Survey-level resolution applied to immunoSEQ assay v3.0. Sequenced by immunoSEQ multiplex PCR; TCRdb stores in-frame clones only, minus some. The data show about 25,000 clones, approximately 86% seen once. The sequenced sample was unsorted PBMCs, obtained 1.2 years after starting antiretroviral therapy. These receptors originate from a man aged 50-59 years with HIV.

This chain connects TRBV7-6 to TRBJ1-2, with D tentatively TRBD1 (6 bases). V dropped 5 bases and J dropped 0 bases, with 16 bases sitting between them. There are 16 residues in the CDR3. Germline V CDR1 and CDR2: SGHVS, FNYEAQ. The CDR3 loop is CASSKGGGLANYGYTF. The CDR3 DNA sequence: TGTGCCAGCAGCAAAGGGGGAGGGTTAGCTAACTATGGCTACACCTTC.

This clone was seen a single time. J is TRBJ2-3 and V is TRBV6-1, with TRBD2 matching 8 bases. The germline CDR1 and CDR2 sequences are MNHNS and SASEGT. Losses at the gene ends were 4 bases for V and 7 bases for J; bases not matched to a gene: 10. There are 15 residues in the CDR3. The CDR3 protein is CASSGEGLAGNTQYF. As DNA, the CDR3 is TGTGCCAGCAGTGGAGAAGGACTAGCAGGCAATACGCAGTATTTT.

This clone was observed a single time. V usage is TRBV11-2 and J usage is TRBJ1-1, with D hard to call. Trimming shortened V by 4 bases and J by 5 bases, and 14 bases separated the two germline ends. The CDR3 covers 14 residues. Germline V gene data show CDR1 as SGHAT and CDR2 as FQNNGV. The CDR3 reads CASSYSLTGTEAFF. CDR3 coding DNA: TGTGCCAGCAGCTACAGCCTTACGGGGACTGAAGCTTTCTTT.

CDR3 in amino acids: CASSFSRGGGGPLYEQYF. The CDR3 nucleotides are TGTGCCAGCAGTTTCAGCCGCGGGGGCGGGGGGCCCCTTTACGAGCAGTACTTC. V gene TRBV28 combines with J gene TRBJ2-7, with 8 bases identical to TRBD2. CDR3 size: 18 residues. The V and J ends lost 3 bases and 4 bases, in that order; junction bases with no gene match: 17. Per the germline V gene, CDR1 is MDHEN and CDR2 is SYDVKM. The full variable domain, rest sourced from reference TRBV28 and TRBJ2-7, is DVKVTQSSRYLVKRTGEKVFLECVQDMDHENMFWYRQDPGLGLRLIYFSYDVKMKEKGDIPEGYSVSREKKERFSLILESASTNQTSMYLCASSFSRGGGGPLYEQYFGPGTRLTVT.

The chain links TRBV13 to TRBJ1-1; D uncertain. V dropped 4 bases and J dropped 0 bases, with 6 bases sitting between them. Germline CDR1 is PRHDT and CDR2 is FYEKMQ (reference sequence). CDR3 length: 13 amino acids. This CDR3 is CASSSRVNTEAFF. The CDR3, as DNA: TGTGCCAGCAGCTCCCGGGTGAACACTGAAGCTTTCTTT. The whole variable domain, filled in from reference TRBV13 and TRBJ1-1, reads AAGVIQSPRHLIKEKRETATLKCYPIPRHDTVYWYQQGPGQDPQFLISFYEKMQSDKGSIPDRFSAQQFSDYHSELNMSSLELGDSALYFCASSSRVNTEAFFGQGTRLTVV.

For the CDR3, the DNA is TGCAGCGTTGAAGGCTTGAGCGGGGGGGCCACAGATACGCAGTATTTT. This gives the protein CSVEGLSGGATDTQYF. The chain recombines TRBV29-1 with TRBJ2-3; 10 bases map to TRBD2. The CDR3 totals 16 residues. The V gene's germline CDR1 is SQVTM and CDR2 ANQGSEA. Trimming removed 1 base from V and 2 bases from J; junction bases left unmatched: 6.